These 23 T cell receptor beta chains share one sample of origin, sequenced in a study of cytomegalovirus exposure and HLA in healthy donors. Primers for the PCR totalled 60 Vbeta and 13 Jbeta. The data were produced by immunoSEQ multiplex PCR, yet TCRdb's version contains in-frame clones alone and is incomplete. The sample has fewer than 200,000 clones, about 13% seen once. What was sequenced was PBMCs. The receptors were gathered from a man aged 45 to 65 in good health and CMV-seropositive.

The chain has TRBV5-6 and TRBJ2-2, with a tentative D call TRBD1 (5 bases). The CDR3 has 16 residues. With 4 bases removed from V and 5 bases from J, the gap between germline ends came to 18 bases. Germline assignment: CDR1 SGHDT and CDR2 YYEEEE. The CDR3 loop reads CASSEIGREGTGELFF. CDR3 nucleotides: TGTGCCAGCAGCGAGATCGGCAGGGAAGGGACCGGGGAGCTGTTTTTT.

This clone was seen only a few times. This chain joins TRBV9 and TRBJ2-3; 8 bases match TRBD2. The CDR3 covers 15 residues. Germline lookup yields CDR1 SGDLS and CDR2 YYNGEE. The trim removed 0 bases at V and 4 bases at J, leaving 4 bases unmatched. The CDR3 sequence is CASSVGTSQADTQYF. DNA for the CDR3: TGTGCCAGCAGCGTAGGGACTAGCCAAGCAGATACGCAGTATTTT. Using reference TRBV9 and TRBJ2-3 for the parts outside the CDR3, the full variable domain is DSGVTQTPKHLITATGQRVTLRCSPRSGDLSVYWYQQSLDQGLQFLIQYYNGEERAKGNILERFSAQQFPDLHSELNLSSLELGDSALYFCASSVGTSQADTQYFGPGTRLTVL.

The chain combines TRBV27 with TRBJ1-4, with 8 positions matching TRBD1. Germline CDR1 MNHEY, CDR2 SMNVEV (reference sequence). After removal of 4 bases from V and 8 bases from J, the junction contained 9 bases not matched to a gene. CDR3 length equals 15 residues. CDR3 in amino acids: CASSSPDRVGEKLFF. The CDR3 DNA follows: TGTGCCAGCAGTTCCCCGGACAGGGTCGGAGAAAAACTGTTTTTT.

For this clone: Other DNA sequences of this sample code for an identical CDR3. V gene TRBV5-1 combines with J gene TRBJ2-1; 10 positions match TRBD1. The germline gives CDR1 SGHRS, CDR2 YFSETQ. The CDR3 is 14 residues long. After removal of 4 bases from V and 8 bases from J, the junction contained 6 bases not matched to a gene. This chain's CDR3 is CASSLDRGVDEQFF. CDR3 in DNA: TGCGCCAGCAGCCTGGACAGGGGGGTCGATGAGCAGTTCTTC.

The chain links TRBV19 to TRBJ2-1; 13 positions match TRBD2. CDR3 length equals 15 residues. With V trimmed by 7 bases and J by 5 bases, 5 bases remained unmatched. From germline, CDR1 is LNHDA and CDR2 SQIVND (reference sequence). For the CDR3, the DNA is TGTGCCAGTAATGTGGGACTAGCGGGGAACAATGAGCAGTTCTTC. Translated: CASNVGLAGNNEQFF.

Notes on this clone: The same CDR3 can be traced to other DNA sequences in this sample. This chain connects TRBV5-4 to TRBJ1-1; D gene unclear. V was trimmed by 0 bases and J by 4 bases, leaving 10 bases between them. The CDR3 spans 14 residues. Germline V gene sequence: CDR1 SGHNT, CDR2 YYREEE (reference sequence). As DNA, the CDR3 is TGTGCCAGCAGCTTGGGGGTTGGCGGCACTGAAGCTTTCTTT. Its protein product is CASSLGVGGTEAFF.

The V and J genes are TRBV6-5 and TRBJ2-7; the match to TRBD1 covers 10 bases. The V gene end was trimmed by 5 bases and the J gene end by 3 bases; junction bases not matched to a gene: 4. CDR1 is MNHEY and CDR2 is SVGAGI in the germline V gene. The CDR3 runs to 14 residues. The CDR3 DNA sequence: TGTGCCAGCAGTCTGACAGGGGGCCTCTACGAGCAGTACTTC. Amino acids: CASSLTGGLYEQYF.

The V and J genes are TRBV5-4 and TRBJ2-2; TRBD2 matches 7 bases. The CDR3 totals 14 residues. Germline CDR1 SGHNT, CDR2 YYREEE (reference sequence). Trimming at V came to 2 bases and at J to 6 bases, leaving 4 bases not matched to a gene. DNA for the CDR3: TGTGCCAGCAGCTTTCCAGGGAGGGCCGGGGAGCTGTTTTTT. Translated: CASSFPGRAGELFF. Combining the CDR3 with reference TRBV5-4 and TRBJ2-2 gives the whole variable domain ETGVTQSPTHLIKTRGQQVTLRCSSQSGHNTVSWYQQALGQGPQFIFQYYREEENGRGNFPPRFSGLQFPNYSSELNVNALELDDSALYLCASSFPGRAGELFFGEGSRLTVL.

The J gene is TRBJ2-1, the V gene TRBV7-2; weak D call: TRBD2 (6 bases). V lost 4 bases and J 0 bases, leaving 7 bases between the germline ends. The germline V gene encodes CDR1 SGHTA and CDR2 FQGNSA. The CDR3 has 14 amino acids. The CDR3 here is CASSYGSSYNEQFF. The CDR3 DNA reads TGTGCCAGCAGCTACGGGAGCTCCTACAATGAGCAGTTCTTC.

This clone has a handful of counts. The chain links TRBV5-8 to TRBJ1-5, with a possible D match to TRBD1 (6 bases). Trimming shortened V by 0 bases and J by 2 bases, and 12 bases separated the two germline ends. This CDR3 spans 16 amino acids. The V gene's germline CDR1 is SGHTS and CDR2 YDEGEE. CDR3 sequence reads: CASSLEGRGGNQPQHF. The CDR3 region has the DNA TGTGCCAGCAGCTTGGAGGGCAGGGGAGGCAATCAGCCCCAGCATTTT.

This clone was counted a few times. The gene calls are TRBV30 and TRBJ2-2; D is uncertain. Trimming removed 4 bases from V and 4 bases from J, with 7 bases in between. The CDR3 sequence is 12 residues long. Looked up from germline, CDR1 is GTSNPN and CDR2 is SVGIG (reference sequence). The CDR3 region is CAWTGFTGELFF. The DNA for the CDR3 is TGTGCCTGGACAGGCTTCACCGGGGAGCTGTTTTTT.

This chain uses TRBV5-5 with TRBJ1-5, with a possible D match to TRBD1 (6 bases). Germline CDR1 reads SGHKS; CDR2 reads YYEKEE (reference sequence). This CDR3 has 14 residues. V gave up 0 bases and J gave up 6 bases, with 10 bases separating them. CDR3 DNA: TGTGCCAGCAGCTTGGACAGGGAATTTCAGCCCCAGCATTTT. Protein: CASSLDREFQPQHF.

The V gene is TRBV6-1, the J gene TRBJ1-4; TRBD1 aligns across 7 bases. Germline V gene lookup returns CDR1 MNHNS and CDR2 SASEGT. V lost 5 bases and J lost 7; bases outside the gene matches: 10. This CDR3 region has 15 residues. DNA for the CDR3: TGTGCCAGCAGTAATCCACAGGGGTGGGGTGAAAAACTGTTTTTT. It yields the protein CASSNPQGWGEKLFF.

This chain links TRBV5-1 with TRBJ2-5; 8 nucleotides match TRBD1. J lost 7 bases, V lost 4 bases, and 9 bases had no gene match. Per the germline V gene, CDR1 is SGHRS and CDR2 is YFSETQ. CDR3 length: 14 residues. The CDR3, as DNA: TGCGCCAGCAGCACGATTGGACAGGGTGTGACCCAGTACTTC. Amino acids: CASSTIGQGVTQYF.

This sequence joins TRBV30 and TRBJ2-5, with 15 bases that match TRBD2. This CDR3 region has 16 residues. Unmatched junction bases numbered 2, after V lost 2 bases and J lost 1 base. In germline, CDR1 is GTSNPN, CDR2 SVGIG (reference sequence). The CDR3: CAWSRGLAGGQETQYF. Here the CDR3 DNA reads TGTGCCTGGAGTCGGGGACTAGCGGGGGGCCAAGAGACCCAGTACTTC.

This clone turned up a few times. Other DNA sequences within the sample encode an identical CDR3. The chain links TRBV27 to TRBJ2-7, with TRBD2 matching 7 bases. Germline V gives CDR1 MNHEY, CDR2 SMNVEV (reference sequence). The CDR3 extends over 15 amino acids. With 0 bases clipped from V and 0 bases from J, the junction kept 2 bases outside the gene matches. The CDR3 sequence is CASSLSGGGSYEQYF. CDR3 in DNA: TGTGCCAGCAGTTTATCGGGCGGGGGCTCCTACGAGCAGTACTTC.

The J gene is TRBJ2-5, the V gene TRBV5-4, with 11 bases that match TRBD2. V shed 4 bases and J 1 base; nucleotides not matched to a gene: 6. This CDR3 spans 16 amino acids. CDR1 is SGHNT and CDR2 is YYREEE in the germline V gene (reference sequence). The CDR3 DNA follows: TGTGCCAGCAGCGCCTTAGCGGGGGGGCCCCAAGAGACCCAGTACTTC. Its protein product is CASSALAGGPQETQYF.

This clone turned up a few times. V and J are TRBV7-3 and TRBJ2-1; TRBD2 matches 8 bases. Germline V CDR1 and CDR2: SGHTA, FQGTGA. The CDR3 runs 15 residues. With 1 base clipped from V and 5 bases from J, the junction kept 4 bases outside the gene matches. The CDR3 reads CASSLSGGRNNEQFF. DNA for the CDR3: TGTGCCAGCAGCTTAAGCGGGGGGCGAAACAATGAGCAGTTCTTC.

This clone was seen repeatedly, ten times or more. The CDR3 region is CASSWWTGGRDGYTF. The DNA for the CDR3 is TGTGCCAGCAGCTGGTGGACAGGGGGCAGGGATGGCTACACCTTC. V and J are TRBV5-6 and TRBJ1-2; 11 bases are shared with TRBD1. Germline loops: CDR1 SGHDT, CDR2 YYEEEE. Germline trimming cut 3 bases from V and 6 bases from J; bases unmatched to any gene: 7. This CDR3 has 15 amino acids.

The genes are TRBV2 and TRBJ2-5, with D tentatively TRBD1 (6 bases). Germline V lookup: CDR1 SNHLY, CDR2 FYNNEI. CDR3 length equals 15 residues. The V end was cut by 5 bases, the J end by 1 base, with 14 bases between. CDR3 coding DNA: TGTGCCAGCAGTCCCTATGGGGGCAGCCAAGAGACCCAGTACTTC. Translating it yields CASSPYGGSQETQYF.

The V call is TRBV11-2, the J call TRBJ1-5; D ambiguous. Germline CDR1 SGHAT, CDR2 FQNNGV. Trimming pared 5 bases from V and 2 bases from J, leaving 10 bases between. The length of the CDR3 is 14 residues. DNA for the CDR3: TGTGCCAGCAGCCTAGGGCAGGGCAATCAGCCCCAGCATTTT. This encodes CASSLGQGNQPQHF.

This clone was seen a handful of times. Other nucleotide sequences in the sample specify the same CDR3. This rearrangement joins TRBV9 to TRBJ1-2, with unresolved D. This CDR3 region has 13 residues. Germline values: CDR1 SGDLS, CDR2 YYNGEE. The V and J ends lost 0 bases and 4 bases respectively, with 7 bases between them. The DNA of the CDR3 is TGTGCCAGCAGCGTAGGGCAGGCCTATGGCTACACCTTC. Its protein is CASSVGQAYGYTF.

CDR3 sequence (DNA): TGCGCCAGCAGCCAAGATAAGGGACTTTGGTATGGCTACACCTTC. It is translated as CASSQDKGLWYGYTF. The chain carries TRBV4-3 and TRBJ1-2; D is perhaps TRBD1 (5 bases). CDR3 length: 15 residues. The V and J ends lost 0 bases and 5 bases respectively, with 13 bases between them. Germline assignment: CDR1 LGHNA and CDR2 YSLEER.